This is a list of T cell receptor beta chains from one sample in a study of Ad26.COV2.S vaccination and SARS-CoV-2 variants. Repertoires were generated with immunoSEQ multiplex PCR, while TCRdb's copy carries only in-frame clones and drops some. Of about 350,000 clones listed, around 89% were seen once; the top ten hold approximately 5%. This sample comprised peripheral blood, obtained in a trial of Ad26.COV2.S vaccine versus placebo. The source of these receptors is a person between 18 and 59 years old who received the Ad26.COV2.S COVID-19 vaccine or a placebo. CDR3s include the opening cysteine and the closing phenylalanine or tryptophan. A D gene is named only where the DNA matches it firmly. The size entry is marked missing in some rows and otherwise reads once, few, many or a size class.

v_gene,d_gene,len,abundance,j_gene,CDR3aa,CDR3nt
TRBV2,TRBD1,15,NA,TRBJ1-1,CASSEKGTGVTEAFF,TGTGCCAGCAGTGAAAAGGGGACAGGGGTCACTGAAGCTTTCTTT
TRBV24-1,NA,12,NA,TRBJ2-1,CATSELENEQFF,TGTGCCACCAGTGAATTAGAGAATGAGCAGTTCTTC
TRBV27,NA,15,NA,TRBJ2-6,CASSPSRSGANVLTF,TGTGCCAGCAGCCCTTCACGTTCGGGGGCCAACGTCCTGACTTTC
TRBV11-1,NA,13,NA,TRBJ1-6,CASSSLLNSPLHF,TGTGCCAGCAGCTCCCTACTTAATTCACCCCTCCACTTT
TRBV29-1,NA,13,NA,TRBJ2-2,CSAAVGFTGELFF,TGCAGCGCAGCGGTAGGATTCACCGGGGAGCTGTTTTTT
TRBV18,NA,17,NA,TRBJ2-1,CASSPLGSGSPYNEQFF,TGTGCCAGCTCACCATTGGGCTCAGGGTCCCCCTACAATGAGCAGTTCTTC
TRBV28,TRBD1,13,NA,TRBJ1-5,CASSGQGWQPQHF,TGTGCCAGCAGTGGACAGGGATGGCAGCCCCAGCATTTT
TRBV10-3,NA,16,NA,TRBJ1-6,CAISELETSYNSPLHF,TGTGCCATCAGTGAGCTAGAGACCTCTTATAATTCACCCCTCCACTTT
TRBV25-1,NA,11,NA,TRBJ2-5,CASSNQETQYF,TGTGCCAGCAGTAACCAAGAGACCCAGTACTTC
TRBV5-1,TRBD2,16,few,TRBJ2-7,CASSLGTSGGLYEQYF,TGCGCCAGCAGCTTGGGGACTAGCGGGGGCCTCTACGAGCAGTACTTC
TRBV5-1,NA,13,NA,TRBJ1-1,CASTQDTNTEAFF,TGCGCCAGCACCCAGGACACTAACACTGAAGCTTTCTTT
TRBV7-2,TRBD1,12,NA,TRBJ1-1,CASSLAGTGAFF,TGTGCCAGCAGCTTAGCCGGGACAGGGGCTTTCTTT
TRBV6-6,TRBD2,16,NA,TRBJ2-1,CASSYSRNGRANEQFF,TGTGCCAGCAGTTACTCGAGGAACGGGAGGGCCAATGAGCAGTTCTTC
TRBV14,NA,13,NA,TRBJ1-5,CASSQGLNQPQHF,TGTGCCAGCAGCCAGGGCCTAAATCAGCCCCAGCATTTT
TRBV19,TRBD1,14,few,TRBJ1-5,CASSIRDRGQPQHF,TGTGCCAGTAGTATCAGGGACAGGGGGCAGCCCCAGCATTTT
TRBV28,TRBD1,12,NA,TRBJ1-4,CASSDRDEKLFF,TGTGCCAGCAGTGACAGGGATGAAAAACTGTTTTTT
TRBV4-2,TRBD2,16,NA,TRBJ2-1,CASSPLRGGGGNEQFF,TGTGCCAGCAGCCCCCTTCGCGGGGGGGGTGGGAATGAGCAGTTCTTC
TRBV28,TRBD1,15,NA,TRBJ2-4,CASREGAGAKNIQYF,TGTGCCAGCCGCGAGGGGGCAGGGGCCAAAAACATTCAGTACTTC
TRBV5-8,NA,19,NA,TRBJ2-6,CASSLKLGLSGSGANVLTF,TGTGCCAGCAGCTTGAAACTCGGCCTCTCAGGCTCTGGGGCCAACGTCCTGACTTTC
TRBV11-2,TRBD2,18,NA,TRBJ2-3,CASSKRDSPTTTTDTQYF,TGTGCCAGCAGCAAGCGGGACTCGCCAACAACAACCACAGATACGCAGTATTTT
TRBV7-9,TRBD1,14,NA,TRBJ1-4,CASSPGTGNEKLFF,TGTGCCAGCAGCCCCGGGACAGGGAACGAAAAACTGTTTTTT
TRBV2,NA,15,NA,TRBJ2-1,CASLQGTQMVDEQFF,TGTGCCAGCTTACAGGGTACTCAGATGGTGGATGAGCAGTTCTTC
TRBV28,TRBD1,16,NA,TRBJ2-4,CASSLRQGARGDIQYF,TGTGCCAGCAGCCTCCGACAGGGGGCGCGAGGGGACATTCAGTACTTC
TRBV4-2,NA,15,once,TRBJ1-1,CASSPKEGLNTEAFF,TGTGCCAGCAGCCCCAAAGAGGGGCTGAACACTGAAGCTTTCTTT
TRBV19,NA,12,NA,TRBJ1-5,CASSIQRGPQHF,TGTGCCAGTAGTATACAAAGGGGCCCCCAGCATTTT
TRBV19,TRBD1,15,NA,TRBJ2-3,CASSGTGTSTDTQYF,TGTGCCAGTAGTGGGACAGGGACTAGCACAGATACGCAGTATTTT
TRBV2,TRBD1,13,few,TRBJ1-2,CASRRQGLTGYTF,TGTGCCAGCAGACGACAGGGGCTGACCGGCTACACCTTC
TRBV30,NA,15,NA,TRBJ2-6,CAWSVRISGANVLTF,TGTGCCTGGAGTGTAAGGATCTCCGGGGCCAACGTCCTGACTTTC
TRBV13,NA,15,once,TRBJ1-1,CASSLGYGGGTEAFF,TGTGCCAGCAGCTTAGGCTACGGGGGAGGAACTGAAGCTTTCTTT
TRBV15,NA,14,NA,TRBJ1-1,CATSRDREYTEAFF,TGTGCCACCAGCAGAGATCGGGAGTACACTGAAGCTTTCTTT
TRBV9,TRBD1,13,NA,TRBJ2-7,CASGGQAGYEQYF,TGTGCCAGCGGGGGACAGGCTGGTTACGAGCAGTACTTC
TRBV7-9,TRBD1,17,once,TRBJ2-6,CASSRTGGLSGANVLTF,TGTGCCAGCAGCAGGACAGGGGGCCTTTCTGGGGCCAACGTCCTGACTTTC
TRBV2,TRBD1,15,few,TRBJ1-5,CASRGETGGNQPQHF,TGTGCCAGCAGGGGGGAGACAGGGGGCAATCAGCCCCAGCATTTT
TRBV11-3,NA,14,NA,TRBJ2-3,CASSPRDTTDTQYF,TGTGCCAGCAGCCCCAGGGACACCACAGATACGCAGTATTTT
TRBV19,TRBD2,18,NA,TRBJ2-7,CASSSGRGLADLHYEQYF,TGTGCCAGTAGTAGCGGCAGGGGACTAGCGGACCTCCACTACGAGCAGTACTTC
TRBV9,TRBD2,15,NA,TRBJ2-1,CASSVGASGDNEQFF,TGTGCCAGCAGCGTAGGGGCTAGCGGCGACAATGAGCAGTTCTTC
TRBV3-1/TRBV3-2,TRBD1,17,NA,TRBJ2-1,CASSQDLGSRGHDEQFF,TGTGCCAGCAGCCAAGATTTGGGGAGCAGGGGGCACGATGAGCAGTTCTTC
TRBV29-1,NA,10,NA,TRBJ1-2,CSVERGGYTF,TGCAGCGTTGAACGTGGCGGCTACACCTTC
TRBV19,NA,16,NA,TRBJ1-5,CASSIDRGGVGQPQHF,TGTGCCAGTAGTATAGATCGTGGAGGGGTGGGTCAGCCCCAGCATTTT
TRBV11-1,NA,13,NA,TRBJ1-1,CASSSSLTEKAFF,TGTGCCAGCAGCTCCTCCCTTACGGAAAAAGCTTTCTTT
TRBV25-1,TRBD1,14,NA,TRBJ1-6,CASSRTGYNSPLHF,TGTGCCAGCAGTCGGACAGGATATAATTCACCCCTCCACTTT
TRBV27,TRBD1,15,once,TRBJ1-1,CASRGQGAIRTEAFF,TGTGCCAGCAGGGGACAGGGGGCGATCAGAACTGAAGCTTTCTTT
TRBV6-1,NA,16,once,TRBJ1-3,CASSEALGSSGNTIYF,TGTGCCAGCAGTGAAGCGCTAGGGAGCTCTGGAAACACCATATATTTT
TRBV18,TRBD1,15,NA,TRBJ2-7,CASSPTGTANYEQYF,TGTGCCAGCTCACCGACCGGGACAGCCAACTACGAGCAGTACTTC